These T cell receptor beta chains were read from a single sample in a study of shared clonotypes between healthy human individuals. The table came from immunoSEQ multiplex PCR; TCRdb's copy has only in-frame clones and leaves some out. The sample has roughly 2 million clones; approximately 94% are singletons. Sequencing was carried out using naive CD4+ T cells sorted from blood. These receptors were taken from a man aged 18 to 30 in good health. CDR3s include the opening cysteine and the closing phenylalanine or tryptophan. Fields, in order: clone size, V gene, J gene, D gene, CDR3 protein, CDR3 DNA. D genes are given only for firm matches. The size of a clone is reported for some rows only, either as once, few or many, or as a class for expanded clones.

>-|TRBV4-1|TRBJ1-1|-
CASSQEGVRTEAFF
TGCGCCAGCAGCCAAGAGGGGGTGAGGACTGAAGCTTTCTTT
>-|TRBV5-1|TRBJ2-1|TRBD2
CASSLGLAGGPKSYNEQFF
TGCGCCAGCAGCTTAGGACTAGCGGGAGGCCCTAAATCCTACAATGAGCAGTTCTTC
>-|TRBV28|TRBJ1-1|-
CAADRPGRTEAFF
TGTGCCGCTGACAGGCCTGGCCGCACTGAAGCTTTCTTT
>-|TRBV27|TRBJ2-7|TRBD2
CASRWSGSGEQYF
TGTGCCAGCAGATGGAGCGGGAGCGGAGAGCAGTACTTC
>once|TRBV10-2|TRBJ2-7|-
CASSDVGTLAGEQYF
TGCGCCAGCAGTGACGTAGGGACCCTAGCAGGCGAGCAGTACTTC
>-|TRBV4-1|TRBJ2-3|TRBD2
CASSPSSGRAMDTQYF
TGCGCCAGCAGCCCCTCTAGCGGGAGGGCCATGGATACGCAGTATTTT
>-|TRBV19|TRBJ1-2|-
CASSMGHGFGGYTF
TGTGCCAGTAGTATGGGACACGGGTTCGGAGGCTACACCTTC
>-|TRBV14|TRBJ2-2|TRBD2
CASSQLAGASGELFF
TGTGCCAGCAGCCAACTAGCGGGAGCGTCCGGGGAGCTGTTTTTT
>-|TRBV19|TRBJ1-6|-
CASSRQVENSPLHF
TGTGCCAGTAGTAGACAGGTGGAGAATTCACCCCTCCACTTT
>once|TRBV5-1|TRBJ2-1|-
CASSLGRLGNEQFF
TGCGCCAGCAGCCTTGGACGGCTGGGGAATGAGCAGTTCTTC
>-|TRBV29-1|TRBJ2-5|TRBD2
CSAENPGLITRRETQYF
TGCAGCGCCGAAAATCCGGGACTAATTACCCGTCGGGAGACCCAGTACTTC
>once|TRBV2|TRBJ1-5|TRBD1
CASSAGETGGRNQPQHF
TGTGCCAGCAGTGCCGGCGAGACAGGGGGACGGAATCAGCCCCAGCATTTT
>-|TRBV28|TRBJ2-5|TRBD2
CASSPYLPLAGDRETQYF
TGTGCCAGCAGTCCGTATCTCCCCCTAGCGGGTGATCGAGAGACCCAGTACTTC
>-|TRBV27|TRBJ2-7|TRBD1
CASRPGTESSYEQYF
TGTGCCAGCAGACCCGGGACAGAGAGCTCCTACGAGCAGTACTTC
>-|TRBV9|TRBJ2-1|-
CASSPRGDRNYNPASGFF
TGTGCCAGCAGCCCGAGGGGGGATCGGAATTACAATCCTGCCAGCGGGTTCTTC
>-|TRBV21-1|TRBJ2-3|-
CASSDSGGPPDTQYF
TGTGCCAGCAGCGATTCAGGGGGCCCCCCAGATACGCAGTATTTT
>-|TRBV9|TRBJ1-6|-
CAELRGRYNSPLHF
TGTGCCGAGTTGAGGGGACGGTATAATTCACCCCTCCACTTT
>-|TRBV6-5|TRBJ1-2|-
CASREGFNYGYTF
TGTGCCAGCAGGGAGGGCTTTAACTATGGCTACACCTTC
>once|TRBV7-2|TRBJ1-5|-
CASSSTGPVNQPQHF
TGTGCCAGCAGCTCTACGGGGCCGGTGAATCAGCCCCAGCATTTT
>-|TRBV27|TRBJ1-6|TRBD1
CASRAGTASNSPLHF
TGTGCCAGCAGAGCCGGGACAGCTTCTAATTCACCCCTCCACTTT
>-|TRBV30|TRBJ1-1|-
CAVIGWGQGTEAFF
TGTGCCGTAATCGGGTGGGGGCAGGGGACTGAAGCTTTCTTT
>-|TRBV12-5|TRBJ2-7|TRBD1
CASGATTGQGIYEQYF
TGTGCTAGTGGTGCCACGACGGGACAGGGGATCTACGAGCAGTACTTC
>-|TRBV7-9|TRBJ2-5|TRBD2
CASSLQAGGMETQYF
TGTGCCAGCAGCTTACAAGCGGGGGGAATGGAGACCCAGTACTTC
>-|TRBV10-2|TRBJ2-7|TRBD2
CASITGLAGGPQYF
TGCGCCAGCATCACCGGACTAGCGGGGGGGCCCCAGTACTTC
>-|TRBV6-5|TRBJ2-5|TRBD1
CASSYPGTGTETQYF
TGTGCCAGCAGTTACCCCGGGACAGGGACCGAGACCCAGTACTTC
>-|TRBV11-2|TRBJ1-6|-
CASSFPDNSPLHF
TGTGCCAGCAGCTTCCCAGATAATTCACCCCTCCACTTT
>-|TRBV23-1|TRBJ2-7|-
CASSLGAPCGDTYEQYF
TGCGCCAGCAGCCTTGGGGCCCCGTGCGGGGATACCTACGAGCAGTACTTC
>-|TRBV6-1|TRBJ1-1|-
CASSRTVMNTEAFF
TGTGCCAGCAGTAGGACGGTTATGAACACTGAAGCTTTCTTT
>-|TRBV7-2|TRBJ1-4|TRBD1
CASSKLGPGGYEKLFF
TGTGCCAGCAGCAAACTCGGGCCAGGGGGGTACGAAAAACTGTTTTTT
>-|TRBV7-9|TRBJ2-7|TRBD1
CASSLWTGGSYEQYF
TGTGCCAGCAGCTTATGGACAGGGGGGTCCTACGAGCAGTACTTC
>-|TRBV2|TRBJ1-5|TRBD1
CASSSPRDSGGRGNQPQHF
TGTGCCAGCAGTTCCCCCCGGGACAGTGGAGGGAGGGGCAATCAGCCCCAGCATTTT
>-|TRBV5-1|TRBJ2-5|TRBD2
CASSSLAGDQETQYF
TGCGCCAGCAGCTCGTTGGCGGGGGACCAAGAGACCCAGTACTTC
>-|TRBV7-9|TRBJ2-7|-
CASSPLGYEQYF
TGTGCCAGCAGTCCTCTGGGCTACGAGCAGTACTTC
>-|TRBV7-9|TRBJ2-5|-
CASSLGSGQETQYF
TGTGCCAGCAGCTTAGGTTCAGGACAAGAGACCCAGTACTTC
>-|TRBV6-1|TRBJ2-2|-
CASSDTGNTGELFF
TGTGCCAGCAGTGACACAGGGAACACCGGGGAGCTGTTTTTT
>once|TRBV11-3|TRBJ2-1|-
CASSKNNPGVREQFF
TGTGCCAGCAGCAAAAACAACCCAGGGGTGCGGGAGCAGTTCTTC
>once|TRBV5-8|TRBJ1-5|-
CASQGNQPQHF
TGTGCCAGCCAGGGGAATCAGCCCCAGCATTTT
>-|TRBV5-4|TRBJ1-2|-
CASSPITGGGHGYTF
TGTGCCAGCAGCCCCATTACGGGGGGCGGTCATGGCTACACCTTC
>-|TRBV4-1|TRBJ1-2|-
CASSQDRVWGLNYTF
TGCGCCAGCAGCCAAGATCGGGTATGGGGGCTAAACTACACCTTC
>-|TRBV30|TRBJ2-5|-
CAWSGHSRGRETQYF
TGTGCCTGGTCGGGACACTCGAGGGGGAGAGAGACCCAGTACTTC
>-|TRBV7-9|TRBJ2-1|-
CASSLNGRKTTNEQFF
TGTGCCAGCAGCTTAAATGGACGGAAGACAACGAATGAGCAGTTCTTC
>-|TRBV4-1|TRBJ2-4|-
CASRGLAKNIQYF
TGCGCCAGCAGAGGGTTAGCCAAAAACATTCAGTACTTC
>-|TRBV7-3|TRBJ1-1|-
CASSLTPGTGNTEAFF
TGTGCCAGCAGCTTAACGCCGGGGACGGGGAACACTGAAGCTTTCTTT
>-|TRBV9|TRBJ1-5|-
CASSAGTDQRNQPQHF
TGTGCCAGCAGCGCCGGGACCGACCAAAGGAATCAGCCCCAGCATTTT
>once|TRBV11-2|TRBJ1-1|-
CASGSGINTEAFF
TGTGCCAGTGGAAGCGGGATTAACACTGAAGCTTTCTTT
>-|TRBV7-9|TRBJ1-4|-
CASSLNGEKLFF
TGTGCCAGCAGCTTAAACGGGGAAAAACTGTTTTTT
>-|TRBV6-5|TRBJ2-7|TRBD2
CASSGGGLGSYEQYF
TGTGCCAGCAGCGGGGGGGGACTAGGGTCCTACGAGCAGTACTTC
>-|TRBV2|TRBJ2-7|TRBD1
CASNRQGWYEQYF
TGTGCCAGCAATCGACAGGGGTGGTACGAGCAGTACTTC
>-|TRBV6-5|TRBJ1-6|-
CATRGEGWSPLHF
TGTGCCACCCGAGGGGAGGGTTGGTCACCCCTCCACTTT
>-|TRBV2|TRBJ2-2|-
CASSEAFLVGTGELFF
TGTGCCAGCAGTGAAGCATTCTTGGTGGGCACCGGGGAGCTGTTTTTT
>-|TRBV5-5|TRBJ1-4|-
CASTPGAGEANEKLFF
TGTGCCAGCACCCCAGGGGCCGGGGAGGCTAATGAAAAACTGTTTTTT
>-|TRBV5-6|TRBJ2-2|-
CASSLGLTNTGELFF
TGTGCCAGCAGCTTGGGGCTTACGAACACCGGGGAGCTGTTTTTT
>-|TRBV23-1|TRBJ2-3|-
CAIRGTDTQYF
TGCGCCATCCGGGGGACAGATACGCAGTATTTT
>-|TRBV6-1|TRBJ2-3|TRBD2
CASSLTSGGTDTQYF
TGTGCCAGCAGTTTAACTAGCGGGGGCACAGATACGCAGTATTTT
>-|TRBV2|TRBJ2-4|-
CASIGRAPAKNIQYF
TGTGCCAGCATCGGCAGGGCCCCTGCCAAAAACATTCAGTACTTC
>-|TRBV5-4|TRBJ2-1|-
CASSFRVGDYNEQFF
TGTGCCAGCAGCTTTCGGGTCGGGGATTACAATGAGCAGTTCTTC
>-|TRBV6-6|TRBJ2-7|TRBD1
CASRYSGTGGYEQYF
TGTGCCAGCAGGTACTCCGGGACAGGGGGCTACGAGCAGTACTTC
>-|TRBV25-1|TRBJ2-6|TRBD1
CASSRGLGSGANVLTF
TGTGCCAGCAGTAGGGGGCTCGGCTCTGGGGCCAACGTCCTGACTTTC
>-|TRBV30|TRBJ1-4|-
CAWSVLRGANEKLFF
TGTGCCTGGAGTGTACTAAGGGGCGCTAATGAAAAACTGTTTTTT